The rows below give T cell receptor beta chains drawn from one sample of a study of blood T cell repertoires in COVID-19. Assay used: immunoSEQ multiplex PCR; TCRdb lists only in-frame clones, some missing. Of roughly 200,000 clones in the sample, 85% to 90% were seen once. Material: peripheral blood. The receptors derive from a man aged 18 to 29 with active or convalescent COVID-19. Each CDR3 is given with its conserved first and last residue. The D gene is left open where the match is weak. Size is omitted from some rows. Given values are once, few, many or a class for expanded clones.

D gene	V gene	clone size	J gene	CDR3 DNA	CDR3 protein
TRBD2	TRBV5-1	NA	TRBJ2-6	TGCGCCAGCAGCTTGAATTCGGGGGGGCCTGGGGCCAACGTCCTGACTTTC	CASSLNSGGPGANVLTF
NA	TRBV7-2	NA	TRBJ2-1	TGTGCCAGCAGCTTGGCCGTGGGGGGAAATGAGCAGTTCTTC	CASSLAVGGNEQFF
TRBD2	TRBV7-6	NA	TRBJ2-1	TGTGCCAGCAGCTCATCGGGACTAGGATTGCGCAATGAGCAGTTCTTC	CASSSSGLGLRNEQFF
NA	TRBV6-4	NA	TRBJ2-3	TGTGCCAGCAGTGACTCGGGCAGAATCTACACAGATACGCAGTATTTT	CASSDSGRIYTDTQYF
NA	TRBV2	NA	TRBJ2-5	TGTGCCAGCAATAGCCTAGCGTCACAAGAGACCCAGTACTTC	CASNSLASQETQYF
NA	TRBV30	NA	TRBJ1-3	TGTGCCTGGGCTACCCGGAAGGGGCAGGATAGAACAAATCTGGCTGGAAACACCATATATTTT	CAWATRKGQDRTNLAGNTIYF
TRBD1	TRBV19	NA	TRBJ1-2	TGTGCCAGTAGCGCCGACAGGGGTGAACGTGGCTACACCTTC	CASSADRGERGYTF
TRBD1	TRBV2	NA	TRBJ2-6	TGTGCCAGCAGGGAGGGACAGGCGAGCTCTGGGGCCAACGTCCTGACTTTC	CASREGQASSGANVLTF
NA	TRBV6-1	NA	TRBJ1-2	TGTGCCAGCAGTGAGGGGCCAGGCGTCTATGGCTACACCTTC	CASSEGPGVYGYTF
NA	TRBV6-4	few	TRBJ2-7	TGTGCCAGCAGTGACTCGGAGCTTAGCGAGCAGTACTTC	CASSDSELSEQYF
TRBD1	TRBV5-1	NA	TRBJ1-2	TGCGCCAGCAGCTTGGGTCCAGGGGACAGGGGAATCTATGGCTACACCTTC	CASSLGPGDRGIYGYTF
NA	TRBV6-1	NA	TRBJ1-6	TGTGCCAGCAGTGAGTTCCTTGGCACAGTGGATAATTCACCCCTCCACTTT	CASSEFLGTVDNSPLHF
TRBD1	TRBV3-1/TRBV3-2	NA	TRBJ1-2	TGTGCCAGCAGCAGAAACCAGGGGGCGAAGGACTATGGCTACACCTTC	CASSRNQGAKDYGYTF
NA	TRBV6-5	NA	TRBJ1-6	TGTGCCAGCAGTTCCGGGAGAAGATCACCCCTCCACTTT	CASSSGRRSPLHF